This T cell receptor (beta chain) was identified in a study of T cell repertoires in cytomegalovirus infection. The overall study: CMV epitopes that were recently identified and HLA-C-restricted were used alongside well-studied HLA-B-restricted ones. Both a matching HLA type and CMV infection were indicated by public TCR beta signatures. Findings of the study overall: HLA-C-restricted TCR beta clonotypes specific for CMV led the ex vivo response.

In regard to this clonotype: Its target is not known.

TCRdb re-analysed the reads in MiXCR, keeping a single row per CDR3 protein. Here the sample spans 680,000 or so distinct CDR3 sequences, roughly 33% being singletons. V gave up 5 bases and J gave up 9 bases; unmatched junction bases: 3. The CDR3 loop spans 13 amino acids. This sequence originates from a human donor in good health (CMV status not recorded). Some clones in this sample may be carry-over from other donors' samples. The chain employs TRBV12-3 or TRBV12-4 and TRBJ1-6; 8 bases are a match to TRBD1. The sample consisted of cultured PBMCs, taken from culture after CMV antigen stimulation. This chain's CDR3 is CASSGQGGSPLHF. The CDR3 DNA sequence: TGTGCCAGCAGTGGACAGGGCGGTTCACCCCTCCACTTT.